This T cell receptor (beta chain) is drawn from a study of identical twins. General study points: Among beta out-of-frame sequences, excess sharing between twins appeared weaker. Shared out-of-frame alpha sequences (those common to twins) showed excess low generation probability. Analyses of zero insertions could be partly confounded by invariant MAIT and iNKT cells. There were fewer insertions in abundant cord blood beta clonotypes, but memory repertoires showed no such pattern.

TCRdb recomputed calls from the 5' RACE reads with MiXCR, one row per CDR3 protein. This table holds approximately 670,000 distinct CDR3 sequences, approximately 6.1% found once. The sample holds a few counts of this clonotype. The antigen remains unidentified. This sequence originates from a man between 18 and 35 years old in good health. Sequences were obtained from naive T cells sorted from blood.

Written as DNA, the CDR3 is TGCAGCGCAGGACAGGGCGACAAGCAGTACGTC. Amino acids: CSAGQGDKQYV. V is TRBV29-1 and J is TRBJ2-7; 8 bases are shared with TRBD1. Germline V lookup: CDR1 SQVTM, CDR2 ANQGSEA. This CDR3 is built from 11 residues. Germline trimming cut 7 bases from V and 8 bases from J; bases unmatched to any gene: 7.